This passage covers 2 T cell receptor beta chains from one sample sequenced in a study of T cell responses to AZD1222 COVID-19 vaccine (dated by TCRdb to the early 2020s). Libraries came from the immunoSEQ multiplex PCR assay. What TCRdb holds here is the immuneACCESS table cut down to in-frame rearrangements. Part of the clones is not present; checked against another copy, under half of the missing clones reflect an unresolved V gene, and the others are unexplained. The sample data list 95,000 to 150,000 clones, and approximately 84% of these were observed just once. The biggest ten clones account for about 7.8% of the sample. The time point label corresponds to: baseline before first vaccination. The material sequenced was peripheral blood, taken on day 0 of AZD1222 vaccination. These receptors were collected from an adult in good health.

This clone was detected ten times or more. V gene TRBV6-5 combines with J gene TRBJ1-6; D is unresolved. CDR3 size: 14 residues. Germline lookup yields CDR1 MNHEY and CDR2 SVGAGI. The V end was cut by 5 bases, the J end by 10 bases, with 15 bases between. CDR3 sequence reads: CASSPSRADSPLHF. The DNA for the CDR3 is TGTGCCAGCAGTCCCTCCCGTGCTGACTCACCCCTCCACTTT.

The chain recombines TRBV5-8 with TRBJ2-6, with D unclear. The germline V and J ends were trimmed by 4 bases and 4 bases, with 9 bases remaining between them. The germline gives CDR1 SGHTS, CDR2 YDEGEE. The CDR3 has 14 amino acids. CDR3 protein: CASSPRSGANVLTF. The CDR3 DNA sequence: TGTGCCAGCAGCCCCCGTTCCGGGGCCAACGTCCTGACTTTC.